This T cell receptor (beta chain) was identified during a study of blood T cell repertoires in COVID-19. On the study more broadly: Donors in the United States, Italy and Spain gave samples during acute or convalescent COVID-19.

The CDR3 is 14 amino acids. The germline gives CDR1 MNHEY, CDR2 SVGAGI. V was pared by 6 bases and J by 3 bases, with 15 bases between. Profiled with immunoSEQ multiplex PCR; TCRdb holds only in-frame clones, not every one. The sample shows just over 40,000 clones, about 79% of them seen only once. Sequenced sample: peripheral blood. The rearrangement uses TRBV6-5 and TRBJ2-7, with a possible D match to TRBD1 (7 bases). The source of this sequence is an older woman with acute or convalescent COVID-19. Here the CDR3 reads CASSIQGRDYEQYF. The CDR3 DNA sequence: TGTGCCAGCAGCATACAGGGGCGGGACTACGAGCAGTACTTC.